These T cell receptor beta chains were read from a single sample in a study of shared clonotypes between healthy human individuals. Libraries were prepared by immunoSEQ multiplex PCR; TCRdb keeps only in-frame clonotypes and omits some of them. In the table there are 2 million to 2.5 million clones, under 97% of which are singletons. Sequenced: naive CD4+ T cells sorted from blood. The origin of the receptors is a young man in good health. Each CDR3 is given with its conserved first and last residue.

j_call v_call cdr3_aa
TRBJ2-7 TRBV30 CAWGLVPYEQYF
TRBJ2-3 TRBV10-1 CASSSGNTQYF
TRBJ1-6 TRBV6-6 CASSPTGFNSPLHF
TRBJ1-2 TRBV27 CASYSGNGYTF
TRBJ2-7 TRBV19 CASSIPGYEQYF
TRBJ2-7 TRBV5-4 CASSLGRGGSYEQYF
TRBJ2-2 TRBV6-1 CATSDPGANTGELFF
TRBJ2-5 TRBV7-2 CASSSPFGGRTETQYF
TRBJ2-1 TRBV4-1 CASSARLYNEQFF
TRBJ2-7 TRBV20-1 CSASVGGEQYF
TRBJ2-7 TRBV27 CASLRGHEQYF
TRBJ2-5 TRBV30 CAWSPLGETQYF
TRBJ1-6 TRBV10-2 CASCGTGNSPLHF
TRBJ1-3 TRBV28 CASSLGSGTKSSGNTIYF
TRBJ1-1 TRBV5-6 CASSPRGVGVSIPEAFF
TRBJ2-3 TRBV30 CAWSSGTDTQYF